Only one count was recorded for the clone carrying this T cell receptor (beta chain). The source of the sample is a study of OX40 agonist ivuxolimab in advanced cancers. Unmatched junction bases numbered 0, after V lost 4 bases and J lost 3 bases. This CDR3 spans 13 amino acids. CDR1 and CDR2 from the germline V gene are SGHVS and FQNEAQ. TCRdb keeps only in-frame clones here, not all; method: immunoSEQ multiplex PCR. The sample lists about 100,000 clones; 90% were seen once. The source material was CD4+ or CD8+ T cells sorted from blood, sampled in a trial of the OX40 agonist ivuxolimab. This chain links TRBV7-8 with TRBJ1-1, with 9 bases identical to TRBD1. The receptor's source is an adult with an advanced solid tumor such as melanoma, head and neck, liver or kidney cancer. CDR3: CASSWTGDTEAFF. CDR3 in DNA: TGTGCCAGCAGCTGGACAGGGGACACTGAAGCTTTCTTT.